The clone carrying this T cell receptor beta chain was counted a few times. Its antigen remains unidentified. TCRdb redid the calling of the 5' RACE reads with MiXCR, one entry per CDR3 protein. The data hold 1.5 million to 2 million distinct CDR3 sequences, with roughly 35% observed a single time. The data originate from a study of identical twins. General observations from the study: Invariant MAIT and iNKT cells may have partly biased zero-insertion analyses. Its conclusions, products of cross-sectional statistical analysis, did not come from following the same donors. Where out-of-frame alpha sequences were twin-shared, they showed excess low generation probability.

Germline CDR1 MNHEY, CDR2 SVGAGI. The V end lost 0 bases, the J end lost 4 bases, and 10 bases lay between the germline ends. CDR3 length: 15 amino acids. All of the donors were Caucasians in good health. The source is a newborn girl in good health. Input material: cord blood. The rearrangement joins TRBV6-5 to TRBJ2-1; D gene uncertain. CDR3 DNA: TGTGCCAGCAGTTACTCGTCTAGAAGTTACAATGAGCAGTTCTTC. It specifies CASSYSSRSYNEQFF.